This T cell receptor (beta chain) was documented in a study of cytomegalovirus exposure and HLA in healthy donors. Study-wide points: A later analysis linked a missense variant in DCLRE1C to the trimming of TCR beta V and J genes. Analyses of presence/absence relied on an assumption of roughly uniform sequencing depth across donors. There were several of the most significant clusters that appeared linked to common viral pathogens in a later analysis. Excluded: some indistinguishable V segments such as TRBV6-2 and TRBV6-3.

Germline lookup yields CDR1 SQVTM and CDR2 ANQGSEA. The CDR3 runs to 14 residues. The ends were cut back, 6 bases at V and 1 base at J, with 13 bases in the middle. Note on this clone: Its antigen is as yet unknown.

The PCR used 60 Vbeta and 13 Jbeta primers. TCRdb keeps only in-frame clones here, not all; method: immunoSEQ multiplex PCR. This table holds around 45,000 clones, under 60% found once. The clonotype was recovered from a man in his 60s in good health and CMV-seronegative. The specimen was PBMCs. The rearrangement links TRBV29-1 to TRBJ2-4, with D possibly matching TRBD2 (6 bases). The CDR3: CSVAGSEAKNIQYF. CDR3 sequence (DNA): TGCAGCGTGGCCGGGAGTGAGGCCAAAAACATTCAGTACTTC.